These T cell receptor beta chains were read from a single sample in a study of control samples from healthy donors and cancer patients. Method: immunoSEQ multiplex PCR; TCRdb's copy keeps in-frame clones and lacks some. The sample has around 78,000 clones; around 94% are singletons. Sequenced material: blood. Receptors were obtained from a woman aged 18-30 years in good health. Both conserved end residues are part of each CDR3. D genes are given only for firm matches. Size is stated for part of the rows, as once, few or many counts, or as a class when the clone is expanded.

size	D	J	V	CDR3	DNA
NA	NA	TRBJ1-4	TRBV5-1	CASSFPQIATNEKLFF	TGCGCCAGCAGCTTCCCACAGATTGCAACTAATGAAAAACTGTTTTTT
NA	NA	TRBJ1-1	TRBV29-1	CSTQGTEAFF	TGCAGCACCCAGGGCACCGAAGCTTTCTTT
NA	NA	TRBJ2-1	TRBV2	CASSELLPVRDEQFF	TGTGCCAGCAGTGAACTCTTGCCGGTCCGCGATGAGCAGTTCTTC
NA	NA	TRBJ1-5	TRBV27	CASSFDVSNQPQHF	TGTGCCAGCAGTTTCGACGTTAGCAATCAGCCCCAGCATTTT
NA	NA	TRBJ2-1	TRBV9	CASSAWGAGVITSSYNEQFF	TGTGCCAGCAGCGCCTGGGGGGCGGGAGTAATAACCAGCTCCTACAATGAGCAGTTCTTC
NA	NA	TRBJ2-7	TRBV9	CASSVGRARNLYEQYF	TGTGCCAGCAGCGTAGGAAGGGCACGAAACCTCTACGAGCAGTACTTC
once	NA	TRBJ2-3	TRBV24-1	CALARPLSTDTQYF	TGTGCCCTAGCTCGCCCGCTTAGCACAGATACGCAGTATTTT
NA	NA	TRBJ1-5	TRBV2	CASSLPTGWGQPQHF	TGTGCCAGCAGTTTGCCTACAGGGTGGGGCCAGCCCCAGCATTTT
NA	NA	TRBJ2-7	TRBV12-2	CASRLTLTGPRSIEQYF	TGTGCAAGTCGCTTAACTTTGACCGGGCCCCGGTCGATCGAGCAGTACTTC
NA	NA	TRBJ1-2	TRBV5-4	CASSLRDAYGYTF	TGTGCCAGCAGCTTACGGGATGCCTATGGCTACACCTTC
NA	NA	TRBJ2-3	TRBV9	CASSVAGGGVVDTQYF	TGTGCCAGCAGCGTAGCTGGTGGGGGAGTTGTTGATACGCAGTATTTT
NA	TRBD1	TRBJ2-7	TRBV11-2	CASSFRDRVYEQYF	TGTGCCAGCAGCTTCCGAGACAGGGTCTACGAGCAGTACTTC
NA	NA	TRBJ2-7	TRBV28	CASGHYEQYF	TGTGCCAGCGGCCATTACGAGCAGTACTTC
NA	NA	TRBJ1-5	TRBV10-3	CAIRDGFNQPQHF	TGTGCCATCAGGGACGGCTTCAATCAGCCCCAGCATTTT
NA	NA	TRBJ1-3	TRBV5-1	CASSLVDSFSGNTIYF	TGCGCCAGCAGCTTGGTCGACAGCTTCTCTGGAAACACCATATATTTT
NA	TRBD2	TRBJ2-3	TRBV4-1	CASSQAASGGTDTQYF	TGCGCCAGCAGCCAAGCGGCTAGCGGGGGCACAGATACGCAGTATTTT
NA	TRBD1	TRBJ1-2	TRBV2	CASSVTGVNGYTF	TGTGCCAGCAGTGTTACAGGGGTTAATGGCTACACCTTC
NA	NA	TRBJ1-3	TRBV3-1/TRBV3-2	CASSPTAREERYF	TGTGCCAGCAGCCCCACCGCCCGGGAAGAGAGGTATTTT
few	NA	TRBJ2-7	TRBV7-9	CASSLALDGGDYEQYF	TGTGCCAGCAGCTTAGCCCTTGATGGAGGGGACTACGAGCAGTACTTC
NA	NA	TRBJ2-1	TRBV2	CASSDLAGTVVEQFF	TGTGCCAGCAGTGATTTGGCGGGAACAGTTGTTGAGCAGTTCTTC
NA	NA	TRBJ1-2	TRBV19	CASSATGNYGYTF	TGTGCCAGTAGTGCCACAGGGAACTATGGCTACACCTTC
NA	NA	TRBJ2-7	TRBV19	CASSTFLDKGAYEQYF	TGTGCCAGTAGTACGTTCCTGGACAAGGGGGCCTACGAGCAGTACTTC
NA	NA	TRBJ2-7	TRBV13	CASSSSDYEQYF	TGTGCCAGCAGCTCCTCCGACTACGAGCAGTACTTC
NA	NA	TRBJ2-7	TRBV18	CASSPAGFTHEQYF	TGTGCCAGCTCACCCGCCGGTTTTACTCACGAGCAGTACTTC
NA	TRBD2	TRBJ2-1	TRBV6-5	CASSYSLAGGNEQFF	TGTGCCAGCAGTTACTCATTGGCGGGGGGCAATGAGCAGTTCTTC
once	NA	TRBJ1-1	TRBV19	CASSIGEGGTEAFF	TGTGCCAGTAGTATAGGAGAGGGTGGCACTGAAGCTTTCTTT
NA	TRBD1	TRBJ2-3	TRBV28	CASSSDRLDTQYF	TGTGCCAGCAGTTCGGACAGGCTAGATACGCAGTATTTT
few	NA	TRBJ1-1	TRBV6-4	CASSEDALATEAFF	TGTGCCAGCAGTGAAGACGCCCTGGCCACTGAAGCTTTCTTT
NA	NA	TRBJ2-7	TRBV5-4	CASSFDSGAYEQYF	TGTGCCAGCAGCTTTGACTCAGGGGCCTACGAGCAGTACTTC
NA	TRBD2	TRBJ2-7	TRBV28	CASSSLAEQSSYEQYF	TGTGCCAGCAGTTCCCTAGCGGAACAGAGCTCCTACGAGCAGTACTTC
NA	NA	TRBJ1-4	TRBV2	CASHLTATNEKLFF	TGTGCCAGCCACCTCACCGCAACTAATGAAAAACTGTTTTTT
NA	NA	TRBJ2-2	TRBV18	CASSPGGAAGELFF	TGTGCCAGCTCACCGGGGGGCGCGGCCGGGGAGCTGTTTTTT
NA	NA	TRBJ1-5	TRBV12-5	CASGFGVGQPQHF	TGTGCTAGTGGTTTCGGGGTTGGTCAGCCCCAGCATTTT
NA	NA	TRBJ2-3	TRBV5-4	CASSLIGDTQYF	TGTGCCAGCAGCTTGATAGGGGATACGCAGTATTTT
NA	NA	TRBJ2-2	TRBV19	CASSAGFFGELFF	TGTGCCAGTAGTGCAGGGTTTTTCGGGGAGCTGTTTTTT
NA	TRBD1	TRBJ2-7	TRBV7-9	CASSIPGQGVYEQYF	TGTGCCAGCAGCATCCCGGGACAGGGGGTTTACGAGCAGTACTTC
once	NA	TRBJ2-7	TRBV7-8	CASSWTTTSSYEQYF	TGTGCCAGCAGCTGGACTACCACGAGCTCCTACGAGCAGTACTTC
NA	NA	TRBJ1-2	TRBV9	CASSVDLNYGYTF	TGTGCCAGCAGCGTCGATCTGAACTATGGCTACACCTTC
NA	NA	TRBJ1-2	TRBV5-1	CASSLGGGGHRGYTF	TGCGCCAGCAGCTTGGGCGGCGGGGGGCATCGAGGCTACACCTTC
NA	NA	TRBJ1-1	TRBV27	CASSLTGGGMNTEAFF	TGTGCCAGCAGTTTGACAGGAGGTGGGATGAACACTGAAGCTTTCTTT
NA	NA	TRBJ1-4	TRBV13	CATHGGGEKLFF	TGTGCCACCCACGGCGGTGGTGAAAAACTGTTTTTT
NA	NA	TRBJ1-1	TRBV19	CASSTGGMATEAFF	TGTGCCAGTAGTACGGGGGGAATGGCGACTGAAGCTTTCTTT
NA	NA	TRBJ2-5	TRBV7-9	CASSLSGRETQYF	TGTGCCAGCAGCCTCTCGGGTCGAGAGACCCAGTACTTC
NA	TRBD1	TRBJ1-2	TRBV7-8	CASSLGGAGQGWGYTF	TGTGCCAGCAGCTTAGGTGGGGCGGGACAGGGTTGGGGCTACACCTTC